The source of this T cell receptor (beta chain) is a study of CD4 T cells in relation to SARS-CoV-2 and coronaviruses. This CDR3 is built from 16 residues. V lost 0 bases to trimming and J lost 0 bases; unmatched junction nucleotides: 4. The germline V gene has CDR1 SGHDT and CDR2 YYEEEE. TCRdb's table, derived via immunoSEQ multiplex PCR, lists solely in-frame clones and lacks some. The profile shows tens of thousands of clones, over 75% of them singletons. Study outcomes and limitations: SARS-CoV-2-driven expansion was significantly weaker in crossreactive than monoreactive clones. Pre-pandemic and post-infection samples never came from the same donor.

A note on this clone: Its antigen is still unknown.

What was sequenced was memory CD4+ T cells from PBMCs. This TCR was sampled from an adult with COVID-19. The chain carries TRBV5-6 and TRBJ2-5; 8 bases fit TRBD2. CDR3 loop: CASSLVIAGNQETQYF. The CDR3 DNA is TGTGCCAGCAGCTTGGTCATAGCGGGGAACCAAGAGACCCAGTACTTC.